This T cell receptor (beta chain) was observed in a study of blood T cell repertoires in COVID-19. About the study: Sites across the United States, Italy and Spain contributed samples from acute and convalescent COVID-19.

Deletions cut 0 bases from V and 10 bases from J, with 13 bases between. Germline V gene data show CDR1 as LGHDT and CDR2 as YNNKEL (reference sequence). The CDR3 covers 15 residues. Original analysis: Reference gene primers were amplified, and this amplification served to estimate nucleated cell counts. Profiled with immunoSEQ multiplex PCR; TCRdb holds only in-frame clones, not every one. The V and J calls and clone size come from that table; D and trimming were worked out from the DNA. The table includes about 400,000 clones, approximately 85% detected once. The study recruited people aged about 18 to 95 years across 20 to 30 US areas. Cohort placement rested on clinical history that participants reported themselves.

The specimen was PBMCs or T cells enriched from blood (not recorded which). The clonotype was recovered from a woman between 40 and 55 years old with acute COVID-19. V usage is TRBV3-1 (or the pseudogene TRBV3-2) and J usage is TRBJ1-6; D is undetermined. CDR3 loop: CASSQDWEPSSPLHF. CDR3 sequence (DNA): TGTGCCAGCAGCCAAGATTGGGAGCCTTCCTCACCCCTCCACTTT.